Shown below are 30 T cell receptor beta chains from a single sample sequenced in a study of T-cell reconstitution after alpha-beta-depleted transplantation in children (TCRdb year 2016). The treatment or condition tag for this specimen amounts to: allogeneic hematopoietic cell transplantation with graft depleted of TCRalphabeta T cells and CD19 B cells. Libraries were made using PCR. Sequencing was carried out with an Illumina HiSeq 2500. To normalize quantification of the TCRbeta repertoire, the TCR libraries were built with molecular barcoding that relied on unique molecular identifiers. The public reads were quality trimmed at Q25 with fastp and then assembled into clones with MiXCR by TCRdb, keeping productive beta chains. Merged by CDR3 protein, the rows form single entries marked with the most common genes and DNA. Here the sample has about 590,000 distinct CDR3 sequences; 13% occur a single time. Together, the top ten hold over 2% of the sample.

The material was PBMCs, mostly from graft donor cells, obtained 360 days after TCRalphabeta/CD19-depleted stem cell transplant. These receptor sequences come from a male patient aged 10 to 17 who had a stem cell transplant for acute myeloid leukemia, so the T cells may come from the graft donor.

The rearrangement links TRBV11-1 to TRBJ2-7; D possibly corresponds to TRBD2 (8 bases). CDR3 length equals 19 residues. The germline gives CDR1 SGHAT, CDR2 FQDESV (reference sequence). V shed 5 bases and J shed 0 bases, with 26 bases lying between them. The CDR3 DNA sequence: TGTGCCAGCAGCGGCCCGGGACAGTGGAGCGGGAGAAGCTCCTACGAGCAGTACTTC. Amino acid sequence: CASSGPGQWSGRSSYEQYF.

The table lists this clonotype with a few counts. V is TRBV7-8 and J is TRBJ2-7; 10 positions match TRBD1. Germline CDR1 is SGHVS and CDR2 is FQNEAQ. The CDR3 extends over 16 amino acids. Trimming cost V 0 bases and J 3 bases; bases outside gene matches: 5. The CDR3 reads CASSLARGTGDYEQYF. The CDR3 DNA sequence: TGTGCCAGCAGCTTAGCCCGGGGGACAGGGGACTACGAGCAGTACTTC.

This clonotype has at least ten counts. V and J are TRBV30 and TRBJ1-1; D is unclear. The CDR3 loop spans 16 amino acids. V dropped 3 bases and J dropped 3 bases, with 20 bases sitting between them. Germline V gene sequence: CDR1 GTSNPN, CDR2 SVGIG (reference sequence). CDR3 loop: CAWSEDHLRRDTEAFF. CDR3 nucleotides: TGTGCCTGGAGCGAAGACCATTTACGTAGGGACACTGAAGCTTTCTTT.

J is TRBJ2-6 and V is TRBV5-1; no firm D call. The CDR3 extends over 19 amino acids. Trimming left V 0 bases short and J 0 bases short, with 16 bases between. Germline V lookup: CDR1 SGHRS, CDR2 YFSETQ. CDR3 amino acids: CASSLDARTLISGANVLTF. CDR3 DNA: TGCGCCAGCAGCTTGGACGCGCGTACACTAATCTCTGGGGCCAACGTCCTGACTTTC.

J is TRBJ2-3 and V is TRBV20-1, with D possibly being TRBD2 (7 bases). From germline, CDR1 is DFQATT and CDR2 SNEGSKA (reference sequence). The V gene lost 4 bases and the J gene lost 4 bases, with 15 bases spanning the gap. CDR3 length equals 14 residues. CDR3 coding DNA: TGCAGTGCTACGAGGGGGGGGGCCTCAGATACGCAGTATTTT. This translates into CSATRGGASDTQYF.

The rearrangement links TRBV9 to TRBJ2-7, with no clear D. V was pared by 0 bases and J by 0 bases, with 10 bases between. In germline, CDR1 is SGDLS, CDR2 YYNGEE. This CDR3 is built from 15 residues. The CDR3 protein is CASSVEGISSYEQYF. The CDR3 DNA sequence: TGTGCCAGCAGCGTAGAAGGGATAAGCTCCTACGAGCAGTACTTC.

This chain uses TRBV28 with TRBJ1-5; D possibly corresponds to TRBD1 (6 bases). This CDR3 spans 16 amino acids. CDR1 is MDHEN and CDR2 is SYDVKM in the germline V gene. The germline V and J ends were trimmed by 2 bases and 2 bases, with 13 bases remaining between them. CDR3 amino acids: CASSLLGGAGNQPQHF. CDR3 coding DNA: TGTGCCAGCAGTTTACTCGGGGGCGCAGGCAATCAGCCCCAGCATTTT.

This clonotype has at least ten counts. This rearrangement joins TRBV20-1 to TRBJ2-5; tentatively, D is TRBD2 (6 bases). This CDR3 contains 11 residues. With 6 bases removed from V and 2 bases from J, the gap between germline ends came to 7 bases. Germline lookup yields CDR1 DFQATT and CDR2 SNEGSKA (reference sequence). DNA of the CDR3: TGCAGTGCGGCGGGGCAAGAGACCCAGTACTTC. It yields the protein CSAAGQETQYF.

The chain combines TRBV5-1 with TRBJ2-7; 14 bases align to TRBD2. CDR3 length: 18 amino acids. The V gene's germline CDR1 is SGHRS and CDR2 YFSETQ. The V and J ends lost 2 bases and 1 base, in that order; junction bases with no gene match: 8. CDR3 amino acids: CASSLAPGTSGSSYEQYF. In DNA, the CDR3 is TGCGCCAGCAGCTTAGCTCCCGGGACTAGCGGGAGTTCCTACGAGCAGTACTTC.

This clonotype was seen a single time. DNA of the CDR3: TGTGCCAGCAGTGAATATTGGCGACTAGCGGGAGTCCACGAGCAGTTCTTC. Amino acids: CASSEYWRLAGVHEQFF. The chain uses TRBV2 and TRBJ2-1, with 12 bases aligning to TRBD2. Per the germline V gene, CDR1 is SNHLY and CDR2 is FYNNEI. V lost 2 bases to trimming and J lost 10 bases; unmatched junction nucleotides: 12. CDR3 length: 17 residues.

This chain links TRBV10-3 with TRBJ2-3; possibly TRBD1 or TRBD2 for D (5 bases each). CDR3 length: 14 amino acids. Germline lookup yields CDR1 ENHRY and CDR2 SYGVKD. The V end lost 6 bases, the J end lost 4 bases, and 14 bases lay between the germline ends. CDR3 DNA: TGTGCCATCAGAGGGGACGGGATCGCAGATACGCAGTATTTT. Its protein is CAIRGDGIADTQYF.

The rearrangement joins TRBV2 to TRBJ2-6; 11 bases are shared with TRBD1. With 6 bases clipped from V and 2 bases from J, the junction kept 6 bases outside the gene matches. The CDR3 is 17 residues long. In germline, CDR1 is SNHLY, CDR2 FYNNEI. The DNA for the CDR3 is TGTGCCAGCAGACGGACAGGGGGCGCCGCTGGGGCCAACGTCCTGACTTTC. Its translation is CASRRTGGAAGANVLTF.

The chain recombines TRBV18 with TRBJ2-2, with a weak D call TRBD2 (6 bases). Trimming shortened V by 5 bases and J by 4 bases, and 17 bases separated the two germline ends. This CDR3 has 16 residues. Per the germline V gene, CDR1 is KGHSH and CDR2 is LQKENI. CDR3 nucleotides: TGTGCCAGCTCAGCTGGCGGGACCACGGGCACCGGGGAGCTGTTTTTT. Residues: CASSAGGTTGTGELFF.

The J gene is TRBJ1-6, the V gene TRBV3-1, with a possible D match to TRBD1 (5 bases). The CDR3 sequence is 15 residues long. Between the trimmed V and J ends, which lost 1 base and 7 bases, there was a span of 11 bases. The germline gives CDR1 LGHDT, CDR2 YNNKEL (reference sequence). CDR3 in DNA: TGTGCCAGCAGCCAAGGGGCAGGGAGAAATTCACCCCTCCACTTT. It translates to CASSQGAGRNSPLHF. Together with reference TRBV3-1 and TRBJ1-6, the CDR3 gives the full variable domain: DTAVSQTPKYLVTQMGNDKSIKCEQNLGHDTMYWYKQDSKKFLKIMFSYNNKELIINETVPNRFSPKSPDKAHLNLHINSLELGDSAVYFCASSQGAGRNSPLHFGNGTRLTVT.

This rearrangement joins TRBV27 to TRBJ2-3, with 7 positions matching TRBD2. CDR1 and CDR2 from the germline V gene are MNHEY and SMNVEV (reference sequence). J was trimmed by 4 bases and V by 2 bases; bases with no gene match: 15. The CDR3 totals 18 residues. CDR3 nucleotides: TGTGCCAGCAGTTTACTAGGAGCGGGAATCGGACCAGCAGATACGCAGTATTTT. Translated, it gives CASSLLGAGIGPADTQYF.

The CDR3 protein is CATSSLAGGYNEQFF. In DNA, the CDR3 is TGTGCCACCAGCAGCTTGGCAGGGGGCTACAATGAGCAGTTCTTC. The chain combines TRBV15 with TRBJ2-1; 7 positions agree with TRBD1. Germline V gene lookup returns CDR1 LNHNV and CDR2 YYDKDF (reference sequence). The V and J ends lost 3 bases and 3 bases, in that order; junction bases with no gene match: 5. The CDR3 is 15 residues long.

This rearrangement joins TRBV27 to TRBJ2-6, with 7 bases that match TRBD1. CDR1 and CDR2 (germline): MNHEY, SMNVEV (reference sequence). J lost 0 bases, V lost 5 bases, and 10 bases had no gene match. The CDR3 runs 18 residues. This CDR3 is CASSPGTDGLSGANVLTF. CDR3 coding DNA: TGTGCCAGCAGTCCGGGGACAGACGGTCTCTCTGGGGCCAACGTCCTGACTTTC.

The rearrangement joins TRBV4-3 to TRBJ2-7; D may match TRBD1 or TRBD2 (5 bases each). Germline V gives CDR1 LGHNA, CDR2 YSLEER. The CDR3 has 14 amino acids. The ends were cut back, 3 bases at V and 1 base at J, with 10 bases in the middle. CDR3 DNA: TGCGCCAGCAGCCATGGGACCTCTTCCTACGAGCAGTACTTC. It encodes CASSHGTSSYEQYF.

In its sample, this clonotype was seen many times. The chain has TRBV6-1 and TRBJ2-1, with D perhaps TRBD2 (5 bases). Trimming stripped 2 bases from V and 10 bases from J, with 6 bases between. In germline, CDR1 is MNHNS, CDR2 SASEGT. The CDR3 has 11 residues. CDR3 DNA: TGTGCCAGCAGTGAATTAGCGGAGCAGTTCTTC. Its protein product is CASSELAEQFF.

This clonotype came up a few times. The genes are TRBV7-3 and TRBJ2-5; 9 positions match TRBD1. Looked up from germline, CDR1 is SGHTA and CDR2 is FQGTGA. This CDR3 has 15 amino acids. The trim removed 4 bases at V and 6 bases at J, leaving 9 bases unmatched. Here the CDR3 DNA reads TGTGCCAGCAGCTCTTGGGACAGGGCAGTAAAGACCCAGTACTTC. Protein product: CASSSWDRAVKTQYF.

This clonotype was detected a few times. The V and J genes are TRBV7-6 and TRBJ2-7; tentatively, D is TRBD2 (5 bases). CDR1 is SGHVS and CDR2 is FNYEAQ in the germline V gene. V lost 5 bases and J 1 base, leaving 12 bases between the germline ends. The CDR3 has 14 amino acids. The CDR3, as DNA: TGTGCCAGCAGCCAAGCGGTTAATTCCTACGAGCAGTACTTC. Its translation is CASSQAVNSYEQYF.

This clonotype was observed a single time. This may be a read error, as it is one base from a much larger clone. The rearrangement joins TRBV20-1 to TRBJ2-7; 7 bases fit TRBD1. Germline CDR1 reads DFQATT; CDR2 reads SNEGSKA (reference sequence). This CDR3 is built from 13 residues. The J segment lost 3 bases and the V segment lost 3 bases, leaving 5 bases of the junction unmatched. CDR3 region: CSASPGQFYEQYF. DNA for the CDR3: TGCAGTGCTAGCCCGGGACAGTTCTACGAGCAGTACTTC.

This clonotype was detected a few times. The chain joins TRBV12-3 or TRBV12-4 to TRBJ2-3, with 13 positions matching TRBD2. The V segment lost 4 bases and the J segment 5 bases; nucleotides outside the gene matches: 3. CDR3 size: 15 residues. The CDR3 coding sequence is TGTGCCAGCAGTTGGACTAGCGGGAGAATAGATACGCAGTATTTT. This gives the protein CASSWTSGRIDTQYF.

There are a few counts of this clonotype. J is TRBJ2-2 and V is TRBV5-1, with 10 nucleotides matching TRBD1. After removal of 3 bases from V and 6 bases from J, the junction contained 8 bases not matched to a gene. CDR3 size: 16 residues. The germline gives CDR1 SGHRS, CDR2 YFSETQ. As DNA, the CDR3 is TGCGCCAGCAGCTCGGGACAGGGGCCCCCACCCGGGGAGCTGTTTTTT. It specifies CASSSGQGPPPGELFF.

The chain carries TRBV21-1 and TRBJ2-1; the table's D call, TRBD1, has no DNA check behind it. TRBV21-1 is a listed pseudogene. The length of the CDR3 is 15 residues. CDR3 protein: CASSLRGAGLSEQFF. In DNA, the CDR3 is TGTGCCAGCAGCCTCCGGGGCGCGGGACTTAGTGAGCAGTTCTTC.

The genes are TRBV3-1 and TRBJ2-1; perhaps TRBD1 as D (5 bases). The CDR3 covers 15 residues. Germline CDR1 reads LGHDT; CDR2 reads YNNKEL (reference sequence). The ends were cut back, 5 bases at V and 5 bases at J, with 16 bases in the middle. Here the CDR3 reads CASSGQGPGDNEQFF. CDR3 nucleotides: TGTGCCAGCAGCGGGCAGGGCCCCGGAGACAATGAGCAGTTCTTC.

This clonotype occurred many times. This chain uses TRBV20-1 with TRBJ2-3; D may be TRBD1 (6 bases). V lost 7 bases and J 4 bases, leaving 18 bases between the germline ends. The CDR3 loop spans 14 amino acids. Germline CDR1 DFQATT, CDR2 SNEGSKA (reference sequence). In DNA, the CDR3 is TGCAGTGTCCCACAGGGTGCAGTGGCAGATACGCAGTATTTT. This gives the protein CSVPQGAVADTQYF.

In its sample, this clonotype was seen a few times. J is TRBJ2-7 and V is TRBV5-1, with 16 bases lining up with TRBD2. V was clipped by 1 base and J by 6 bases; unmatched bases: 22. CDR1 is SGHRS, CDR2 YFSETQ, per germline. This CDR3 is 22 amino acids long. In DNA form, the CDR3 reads TGCGCCAGCAGCTTGCGGGACATCTCCCTCTCTGGGACTAGCGGGAGGGGAAGCGAGCAGTACTTC. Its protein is CASSLRDISLSGTSGRGSEQYF. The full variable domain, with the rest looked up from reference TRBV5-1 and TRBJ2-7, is KAGVTQTPRYLIKTRGQQVTLSCSPISGHRSVSWYQQTPGQGLQFLFEYFSETQRNKGNFPGRFSGRQFSNSRSEMNVSTLELGDSALYLCASSLRDISLSGTSGRGSEQYFGPGTRLTVT.

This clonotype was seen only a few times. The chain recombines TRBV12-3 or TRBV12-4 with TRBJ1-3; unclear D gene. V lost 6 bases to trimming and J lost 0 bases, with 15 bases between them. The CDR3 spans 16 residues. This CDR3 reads CASSPTGWASGNTIYF. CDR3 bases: TGTGCCAGCAGCCCTACTGGGTGGGCCTCTGGAAACACCATATATTTT.

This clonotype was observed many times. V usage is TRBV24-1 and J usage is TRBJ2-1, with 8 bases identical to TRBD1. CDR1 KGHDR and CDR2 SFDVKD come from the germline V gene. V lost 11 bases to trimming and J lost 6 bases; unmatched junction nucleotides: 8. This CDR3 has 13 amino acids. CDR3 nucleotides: TGTGCCATCTACGGGACAGGAGGCAATGAGCAGTTCTTC. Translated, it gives CAIYGTGGNEQFF.